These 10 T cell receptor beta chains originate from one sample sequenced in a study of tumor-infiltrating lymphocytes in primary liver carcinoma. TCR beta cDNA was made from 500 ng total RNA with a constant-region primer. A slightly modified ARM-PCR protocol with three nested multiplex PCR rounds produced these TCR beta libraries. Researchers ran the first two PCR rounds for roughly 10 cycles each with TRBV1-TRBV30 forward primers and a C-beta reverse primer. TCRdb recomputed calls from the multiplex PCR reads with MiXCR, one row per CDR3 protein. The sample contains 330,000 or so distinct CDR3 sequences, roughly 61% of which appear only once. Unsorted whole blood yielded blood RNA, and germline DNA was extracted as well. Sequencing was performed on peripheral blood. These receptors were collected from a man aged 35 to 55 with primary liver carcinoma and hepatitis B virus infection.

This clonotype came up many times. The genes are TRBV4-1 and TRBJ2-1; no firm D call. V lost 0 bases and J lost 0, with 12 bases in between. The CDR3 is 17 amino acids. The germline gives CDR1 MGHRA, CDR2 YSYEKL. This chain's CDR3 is CASSQDATRSSYNEQFF. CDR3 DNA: TGCGCCAGCAGCCAAGATGCCACGAGGAGCTCCTACAATGAGCAGTTCTTC.

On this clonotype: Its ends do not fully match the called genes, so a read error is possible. The DNA for the CDR3 is TGTGCCAGCAGCTCGACTAGCGGGAGCAACGAACAGTACTTC. This sequence encodes CASSSTSGSNEQYF. This chain uses TRBV11-2 with TRBJ2-7, with 12 bases aligning to TRBD2. CDR3 length equals 14 residues. The germline gives CDR1 SGHAT, CDR2 FQNNGV. Full variable domain (remainder filled in from reference TRBV11-2 and TRBJ2-7): EAGVAQSPRYKIIEKRQSVAFWCNPISGHATLYWYQQILGQGPKLLIQFQNNGVVDDSQLPKDRFSAERLKGVDSTLKIQPAKLEDSAVYLCASSSTSGSNEQYFGPGTRLTVT.

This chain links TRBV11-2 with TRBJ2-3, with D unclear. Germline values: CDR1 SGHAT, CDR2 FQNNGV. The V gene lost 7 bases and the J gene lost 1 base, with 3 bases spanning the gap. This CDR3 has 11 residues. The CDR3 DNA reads TGTGCCAGCATTGGCACAGATACGCAGTATTTT. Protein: CASIGTDTQYF. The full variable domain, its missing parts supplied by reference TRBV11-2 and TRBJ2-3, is EAGVAQSPRYKIIEKRQSVAFWCNPISGHATLYWYQQILGQGPKLLIQFQNNGVVDDSQLPKDRFSAERLKGVDSTLKIQPAKLEDSAVYLCASIGTDTQYFGPGTRLTVL.

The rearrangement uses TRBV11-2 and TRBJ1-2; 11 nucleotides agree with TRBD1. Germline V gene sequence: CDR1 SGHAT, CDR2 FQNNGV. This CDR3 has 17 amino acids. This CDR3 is CGRLSLDRGRKGYGYTF. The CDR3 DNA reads TGTGGCAGGCTAAGTCTGGACAGGGGGCGAAAGGGATATGGCTACACCTTC.

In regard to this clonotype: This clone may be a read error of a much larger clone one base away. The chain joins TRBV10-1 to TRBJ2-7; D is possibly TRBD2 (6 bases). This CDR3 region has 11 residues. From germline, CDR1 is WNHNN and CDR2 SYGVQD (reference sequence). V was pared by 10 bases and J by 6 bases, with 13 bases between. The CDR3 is CATGDGREQYF. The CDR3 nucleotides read TGCGCCACGGGGGATGGGCGCGAGCAGTACTTC.

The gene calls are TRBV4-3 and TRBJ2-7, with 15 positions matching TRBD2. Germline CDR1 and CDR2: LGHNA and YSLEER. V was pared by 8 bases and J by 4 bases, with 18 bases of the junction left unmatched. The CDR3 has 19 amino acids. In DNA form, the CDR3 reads TGCGCCAGCGGTCAAGATCGGGGACTAGCGGGAGGTGTCAAGTACGAGCAGTACTTC. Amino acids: CASGQDRGLAGGVKYEQYF.

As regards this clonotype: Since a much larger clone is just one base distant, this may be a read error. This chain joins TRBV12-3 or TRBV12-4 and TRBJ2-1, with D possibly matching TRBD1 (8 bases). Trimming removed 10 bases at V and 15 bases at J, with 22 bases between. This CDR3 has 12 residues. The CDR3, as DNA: TGTGCCAACAGCCTTGGACAGGGAGGGGTGTTCTTC. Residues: CANSLGQGGVFF.

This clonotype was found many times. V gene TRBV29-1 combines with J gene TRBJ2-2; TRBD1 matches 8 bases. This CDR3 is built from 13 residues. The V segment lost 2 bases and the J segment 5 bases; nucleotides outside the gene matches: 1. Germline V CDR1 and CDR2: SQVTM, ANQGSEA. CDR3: CSVEYRGTGELFF. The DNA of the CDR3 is TGCAGCGTTGAATACAGGGGGACCGGGGAGCTGTTTTTT.

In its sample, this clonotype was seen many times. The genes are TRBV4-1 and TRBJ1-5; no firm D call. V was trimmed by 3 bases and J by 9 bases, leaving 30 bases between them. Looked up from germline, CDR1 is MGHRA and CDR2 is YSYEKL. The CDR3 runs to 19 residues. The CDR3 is CASSHSPLRATKENRPQHF. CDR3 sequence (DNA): TGCGCCAGCAGCCACTCACCTTTAAGGGCGACGAAAGAAAACCGGCCCCAGCATTTT.

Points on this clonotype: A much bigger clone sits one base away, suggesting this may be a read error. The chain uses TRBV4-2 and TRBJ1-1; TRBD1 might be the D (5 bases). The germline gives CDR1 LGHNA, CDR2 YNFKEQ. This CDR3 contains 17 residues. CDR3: CASGQSDGPWWGFRAFF. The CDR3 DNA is TGTGCCAGCGGCCAATCGGACGGGCCGTGGTGGGGGTTTAGAGCTTTCTTT.